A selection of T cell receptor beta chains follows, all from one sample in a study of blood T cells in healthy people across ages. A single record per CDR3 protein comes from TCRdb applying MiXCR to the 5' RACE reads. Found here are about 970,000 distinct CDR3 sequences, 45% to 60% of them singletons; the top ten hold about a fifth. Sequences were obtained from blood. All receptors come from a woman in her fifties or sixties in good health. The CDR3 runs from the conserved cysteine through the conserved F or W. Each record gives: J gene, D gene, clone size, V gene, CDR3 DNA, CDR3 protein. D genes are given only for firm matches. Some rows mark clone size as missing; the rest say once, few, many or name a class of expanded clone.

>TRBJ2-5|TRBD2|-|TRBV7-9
TGTGCCAGCAACCGAGCGGGAGGCCAAGAGACCCAGTACTTC
CASNRAGGQETQYF
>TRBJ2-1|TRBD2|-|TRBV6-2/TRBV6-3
TGTGCCAGCAGTCTCCAGCGGGAGATCCGTAATGAGCAGTTCTTC
CASSLQREIRNEQFF
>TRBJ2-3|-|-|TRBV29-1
TGCAGCGTTGTCCGAGGGGGAGTTGAGGTCACAGATACGCAGTATTTT
CSVVRGGVEVTDTQYF
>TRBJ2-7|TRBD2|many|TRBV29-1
TGCAGCGTGGGGACTAGCGAAGCCTACGAGCAGTACTTC
CSVGTSEAYEQYF
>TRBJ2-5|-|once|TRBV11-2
TGTGCCAGCAGCCCGCAAGTTTTTGTGCGAGAGACCCAGTACTTC
CASSPQVFVRETQYF
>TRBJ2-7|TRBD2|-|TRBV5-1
TGCGCCAGCAGCTCAACCGGGACTAGCGGGAGCTTCGACTACGAGCAGTACTTC
CASSSTGTSGSFDYEQYF
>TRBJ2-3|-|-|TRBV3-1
TGTGCCAGCAGCCAACAGGGACTTAGATCAGATACGCAGTATTTT
CASSQQGLRSDTQYF
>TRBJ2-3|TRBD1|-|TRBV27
TGTGCCAGCAGTTGGACAGGGCCCCTCGTAAGCACAGATACGCAGTATTTT
CASSWTGPLVSTDTQYF
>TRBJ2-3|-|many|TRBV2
TGTGCCAGCATTGACGGGACCACAGATACGCAGTATTTT
CASIDGTTDTQYF
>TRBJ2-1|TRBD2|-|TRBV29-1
TGCAGCGTTGATTTTACTAGCGGGAAGGGTGAGCAGTTCTTC
CSVDFTSGKGEQFF
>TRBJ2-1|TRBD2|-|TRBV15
TGTGCCACCAGCAGAGGCTTAGCGGGAGGGCCTGCGAATGAGCAGTTCTTC
CATSRGLAGGPANEQFF
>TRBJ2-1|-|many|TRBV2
TGTGCCACCCGAGGGTACAATGAGCAGTTCTTC
CATRGYNEQFF
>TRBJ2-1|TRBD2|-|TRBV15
TGTGCCACCACTAGCGGGAGCCGCAATGAGCAGTTCTTC
CATTSGSRNEQFF
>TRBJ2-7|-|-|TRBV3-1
TGTGCCAGCAGCCAGGGCGTCCCAAACAACGAGCAGTACTTC
CASSQGVPNNEQYF
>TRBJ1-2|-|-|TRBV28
TGTGCCAGCAGTTTATCCCTGGGGGCGACTTACGGCTACACCTTC
CASSLSLGATYGYTF
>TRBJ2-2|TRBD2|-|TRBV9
TGTGCCAGCAGCGTAGAGCGCCTAGCGGGAGCCACCGGGGAGCTGTTTTTT
CASSVERLAGATGELFF
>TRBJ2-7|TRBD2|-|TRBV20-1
TGCAGTGCCAGTAGAACTAGCGGCGAGCAGTACTTC
CSASRTSGEQYF
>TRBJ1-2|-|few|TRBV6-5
TGTGCCAGCAGTTACAGGAGGGGACTATGGGACTATGGCTACACCTTC
CASSYRRGLWDYGYTF
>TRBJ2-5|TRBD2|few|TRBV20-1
TGCAGTGCTCCTATACTAGCGGGAGGGGGAGAGACCCAGTACTTC
CSAPILAGGGETQYF
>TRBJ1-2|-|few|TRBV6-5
TGTGCCAGCAGTTACTCGACGGGGGCGCGGGACTATGGCTACACCTTC
CASSYSTGARDYGYTF
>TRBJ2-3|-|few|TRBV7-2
TGTGCCAGCAGTTTACCGACAGGAGGCACAGATACGCAGTATTTT
CASSLPTGGTDTQYF
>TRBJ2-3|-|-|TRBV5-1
TGCGCCAGCAGCTTGGACCCGCCTAGGGAGTTTCCAGATACGCAGTATTTT
CASSLDPPREFPDTQYF
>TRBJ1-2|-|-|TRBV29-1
TGCAGCGTTGTTACCCCAGAGGCTAACTATGGCTACACCTTC
CSVVTPEANYGYTF
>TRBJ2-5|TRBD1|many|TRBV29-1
TGCAGCGTTGGGTTCTCAGGGGGAACAGAGACCCAGTACTTC
CSVGFSGGTETQYF
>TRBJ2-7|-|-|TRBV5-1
TGCGCCAGCAGCTTGGGGCAGGGGCAGTACGAGCAGTACTTC
CASSLGQGQYEQYF
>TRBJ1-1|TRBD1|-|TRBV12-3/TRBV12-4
TGTGCCAGCAGCCTACAGGGGGCGCACACTGAAGCTTTCTTT
CASSLQGAHTEAFF
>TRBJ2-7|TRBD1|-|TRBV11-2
TGTGCCAGCAGCTTAGTAGGGACAGGGGGCCGATACGAGCAGTACTTC
CASSLVGTGGRYEQYF
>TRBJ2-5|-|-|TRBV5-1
TGCGCCAGCAAGCGAGGGGGGCAGTTAGAGACCCAGTACTTC
CASKRGGQLETQYF